This entry concerns a single T cell receptor beta chain. Its antigen is as yet unknown. These data come from a study of T-cell memory formation after mild COVID-19. General study findings and limits: Later expanders leaned toward CD4+, whereas clones contracting from day 15 to 85 were balanced CD4/CD8.

Libraries for TCRalpha and TCRbeta carried sample barcodes and unique molecular identifiers via 5'RACE. Via MiXCR, TCRdb re-called the 5' RACE reads, giving one row per CDR3 protein. This table has 350,000 to 450,000 distinct CDR3 sequences, around 18% appearing once. Germline-derived CDR1 and CDR2 are SEHNR and FQNEAQ (reference sequence). V lost 5 bases and J lost 5; bases outside the gene matches: 15. The CDR3 has 17 residues. The sequenced sample consisted of PBMCs or a T cell subset sorted from them (not recorded which). The rearrangement joins TRBV7-9 to TRBJ2-1; 7 positions match TRBD1. The clonotype was recovered from an adult woman who had mild COVID-19 (a few samples of this study predate the infection). Cell type and time point are not known. CDR3 DNA: TGTGCCAGCAGCCCCCCACAGGGGACCACCCGGGACAATGAGCAGTTCTTC. It encodes CASSPPQGTTRDNEQFF. Looking up the rest from reference TRBV7-9 and TRBJ2-1 gives the full variable domain: DTGVSQNPRHKITKRGQNVTFRCDPISEHNRLYWYRQTLGQGPEFLTYFQNEAQLEKSRLLSDRFSAERPKGSFSTLEIQRTEQGDSAMYLCASSPPQGTTRDNEQFFGPGTRLTVL.